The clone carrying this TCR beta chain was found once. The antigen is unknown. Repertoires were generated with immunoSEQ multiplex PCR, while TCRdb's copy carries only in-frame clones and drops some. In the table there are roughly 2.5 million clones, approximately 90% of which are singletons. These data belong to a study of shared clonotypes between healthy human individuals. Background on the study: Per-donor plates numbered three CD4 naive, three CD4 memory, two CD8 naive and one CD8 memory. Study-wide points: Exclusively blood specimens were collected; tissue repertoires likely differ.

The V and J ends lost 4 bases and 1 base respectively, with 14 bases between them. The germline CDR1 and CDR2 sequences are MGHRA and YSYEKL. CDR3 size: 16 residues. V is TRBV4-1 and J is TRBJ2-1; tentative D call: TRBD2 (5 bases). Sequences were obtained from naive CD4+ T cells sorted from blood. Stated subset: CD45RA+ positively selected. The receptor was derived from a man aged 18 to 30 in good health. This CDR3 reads CASSPPLSGSYNEQFF. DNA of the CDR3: TGCGCCAGCAGCCCCCCACTAAGCGGTTCCTACAATGAGCAGTTCTTC.